This TCR beta chain was sequenced for a study of blood T cell repertoires in COVID-19. The wider study: The study drew acute and convalescent COVID-19 samples from the United States, Italy and Spain. PBMCs, B-cell-depleted T cells, or T cells were the source of the cDNA or gDNA that made up the material.

The CDR3 contains 15 residues. Germline trimming cut 3 bases from V and 7 bases from J; bases unmatched to any gene: 7. Germline CDR1 KGHDR, CDR2 SFDVKD. Participant reports of clinical history set cohort assignment. Under the authors' procedure: Cell counts per sample came from amplifying reference gene primers. Generated by immunoSEQ multiplex PCR, the TCRdb table keeps only in-frame clones and is missing some. V, J and clone size are taken as reported in that table, and D and trimming were inferred from the DNA itself. The sample contains approximately 250,000 clones, about nine tenths of which appear only once.

Material for sequencing was PBMCs or T cells enriched from blood (not recorded which). This TCR derives from a woman in her 40s with acute COVID-19. The rearrangement links TRBV24-1 to TRBJ1-4, with 7 positions matching TRBD1. The CDR3 region has the DNA TGTGCCACCAGTGATCCACAGGGGACTGGTGAAAAACTGTTTTTT. Residues: CATSDPQGTGEKLFF.